The clone carrying this T cell receptor beta chain was detected ten times or more. V shed 5 bases and J 5 bases; nucleotides not matched to a gene: 11. This CDR3 is 16 amino acids long. Looked up from germline, CDR1 is LNHDA and CDR2 is SQIVND (reference sequence). The sample is drawn from a study of early T cells in non-severe SARS-CoV-2 infection. TCRdb re-analysed the 5' RACE reads in MiXCR, keeping a single row per CDR3 protein. The sample has 85,000 to 90,000 distinct CDR3 sequences; under 15% are singletons. Input material: whole blood. This receptor was taken from an adult who was a healthcare worker with PCR-confirmed SARS-CoV-2 infection or an uninfected control (not recorded which). This sequence joins TRBV19 and TRBJ2-1; 8 positions match TRBD2. In nucleotides, the CDR3 is TGTGCCAGTAGTCCCGTTTACGATAGCGGGAACAATGAGCAGTTCTTC. Amino acids: CASSPVYDSGNNEQFF.